This T cell receptor beta chain was observed in a study of cytomegalovirus exposure and HLA in healthy donors. Study summary: About 82 million unique TCRs from HLA-typed donors were held in an early release of data.

It was with 60 Vbeta and 13 Jbeta primers that the PCR ran. Assay: immunoSEQ multiplex PCR; the TCRdb copy retains only in-frame clones and omits some. This sample yields around 300,000 clones, of which 85% to 90% are seen a single time; about 2% belongs to the top ten. The sample consisted of PBMCs. The clonotype was recovered from a woman in her late teens or twenties in good health and CMV-seronegative.

The CDR3 loop reads CASSRDWNEQFF. CDR3 in DNA: TGTGCCAGCAGTCGGGACTGGAATGAGCAGTTCTTC. The chain combines TRBV6-5 with TRBJ2-1; possibly TRBD2 for D (6 bases). The germline V gene encodes CDR1 MNHEY and CDR2 SVGAGI. The CDR3 is made up of 12 amino acids. The V gene lost 5 bases and the J gene lost 7 bases, with 9 bases spanning the gap.